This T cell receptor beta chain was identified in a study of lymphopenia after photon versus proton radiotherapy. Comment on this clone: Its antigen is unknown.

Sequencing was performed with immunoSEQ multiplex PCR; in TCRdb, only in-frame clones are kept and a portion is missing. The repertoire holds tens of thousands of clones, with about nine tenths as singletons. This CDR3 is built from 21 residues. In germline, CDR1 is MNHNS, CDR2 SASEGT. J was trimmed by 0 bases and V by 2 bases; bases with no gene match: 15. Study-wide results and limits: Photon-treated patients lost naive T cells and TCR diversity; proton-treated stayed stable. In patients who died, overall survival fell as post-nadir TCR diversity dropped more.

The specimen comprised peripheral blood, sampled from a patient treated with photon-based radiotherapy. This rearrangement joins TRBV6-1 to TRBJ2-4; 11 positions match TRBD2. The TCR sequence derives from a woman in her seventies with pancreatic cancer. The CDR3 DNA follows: TGTGCCAGCAGTGAATGGGTTCCGGGGGTTAGCGGGAGGGTAGCCAAAAACATTCAGTACTTC. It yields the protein CASSEWVPGVSGRVAKNIQYF.